A selection of T cell receptor beta chains follows, all from one sample in a study of blood T cell repertoires in COVID-19. Some clones are missing from TCRdb's copy, which holds only in-frame ones; the method was immunoSEQ multiplex PCR. The sample consists of 90,000 to 110,000 clones, roughly 81% of them appearing once. Sequencing input: peripheral blood. These receptor sequences come from a woman aged 70-85 years with acute or convalescent COVID-19. The CDR3 runs from the conserved cysteine through the conserved F or W. A D gene is named only where the DNA matches it firmly. Clone size is shown for a subset of rows, as once, few, many or a class of expanded clone.

D gene: TRBD1; clone size: NA; J gene: TRBJ2-7; CDR3 length: 13; V gene: TRBV27; CDR3 DNA: TGTGCCAGCAGTTCGGGACAGGGCTACGAGCAGTACTTC; CDR3 protein: CASSSGQGYEQYF
D gene: TRBD1; clone size: NA; J gene: TRBJ1-1; CDR3 length: 14; V gene: TRBV9; CDR3 DNA: TGTGCCAGCAGCAAGGGACAGATAAACACTGAAGCTTTCTTT; CDR3 protein: CASSKGQINTEAFF
D gene: NA; clone size: NA; J gene: TRBJ1-1; CDR3 length: 13; V gene: TRBV7-6; CDR3 DNA: TGTGCCAGCAGCCTAGGGGGTACAGGTGAAGCTTTCTTT; CDR3 protein: CASSLGGTGEAFF
D gene: TRBD1; clone size: NA; J gene: TRBJ2-2; CDR3 length: 16; V gene: TRBV30; CDR3 DNA: TGTGCCTGGACTGGAGCCGGGACAGGGCAGGCCGGGGAGCTGTTTTTT; CDR3 protein: CAWTGAGTGQAGELFF
D gene: TRBD2; clone size: NA; J gene: TRBJ2-1; CDR3 length: 16; V gene: TRBV20-1; CDR3 DNA: TGCAGTGCCAGTGAGCTCGGGCGGGGGGGTCACAATGAGCAGTTCTTC; CDR3 protein: CSASELGRGGHNEQFF
D gene: TRBD2; clone size: NA; J gene: TRBJ2-5; CDR3 length: 18; V gene: TRBV6-6; CDR3 DNA: TGTGCCAGCAGTCCTTCCCGGGGGCTAGCGGGGACCAGGGAGACCCAGTACTTC; CDR3 protein: CASSPSRGLAGTRETQYF
D gene: NA; clone size: NA; J gene: TRBJ2-7; CDR3 length: 14; V gene: TRBV28; CDR3 DNA: TGTGCCAGCACCCCAGGTGGGGGGATCTACGAGCAGTACTTC; CDR3 protein: CASTPGGGIYEQYF
D gene: NA; clone size: NA; J gene: TRBJ1-4; CDR3 length: 14; V gene: TRBV4-3; CDR3 DNA: TGCGCCAGCAGCCAATCCGGGAATAATGAAAAACTGTTTTTT; CDR3 protein: CASSQSGNNEKLFF
D gene: NA; clone size: NA; J gene: TRBJ1-5; CDR3 length: 18; V gene: TRBV21-1; CDR3 DNA: TGTGCCAGCAGCCATTCCGGGACAGAGGGGTATAGCAATCAGCCCCAGCATTTT; CDR3 protein: CASSHSGTEGYSNQPQHF
D gene: NA; clone size: few; J gene: TRBJ2-5; CDR3 length: 17; V gene: TRBV5-4; CDR3 DNA: TGTGCCAGCAGCTTGTTTGAAGGGACACTGTACCAAGAGACCCAGTACTTC; CDR3 protein: CASSLFEGTLYQETQYF